This is a list of T cell receptor beta chains from one sample in a study of blood T cells in healthy people across ages. TCRdb reprocessed the 5' RACE reads with MiXCR, giving one entry per CDR3 protein. The sample holds almost 800,000 distinct CDR3 sequences, roughly 64% seen once. The specimen sequenced was blood. The receptors originated from a man aged 30 to 39 in good health. The CDR3 runs from the conserved cysteine through the conserved F or W. The D gene is left open where the match is weak. Size is omitted from some rows. Given values are once, few, many or a class for expanded clones.

abundance	d_gene	v_gene	j_gene	CDR3aa	CDR3nt
few	-	TRBV5-5	TRBJ2-7	CASSLVSPYNEQYF	TGTGCCAGCAGCTTGGTTAGCCCCTACAATGAGCAGTACTTC
-	TRBD1	TRBV7-2	TRBJ1-2	CASSFRQGDGGYTF	TGTGCCAGCAGCTTTAGACAGGGGGATGGTGGCTACACCTTC
-	-	TRBV4-1	TRBJ2-1	CASSQAGSLDEQFF	TGCGCCAGCAGCCAAGCGGGTAGCTTGGATGAGCAGTTCTTC
-	-	TRBV6-6	TRBJ2-6	CASSYEGRRSGANVLTF	TGTGCCAGCAGTTACGAGGGGCGCCGCTCTGGGGCCAACGTCCTGACTTTC
-	-	TRBV29-1	TRBJ1-2	CSVEQEDNYGYTF	TGCAGCGTTGAACAGGAGGACAACTATGGCTACACCTTC
-	-	TRBV6-1	TRBJ2-7	CASSPDPFTYEQYF	TGTGCCAGCAGCCCGGATCCTTTCACCTACGAGCAGTACTTC
-	TRBD1	TRBV29-1	TRBJ2-1	CSVEGTGPFNEQFF	TGCAGCGTTGAGGGGACAGGGCCGTTCAATGAGCAGTTCTTC
-	-	TRBV7-3	TRBJ2-3	CASSLMGEDTQYF	TGTGCCAGCAGCTTAATGGGTGAAGATACGCAGTATTTT
-	-	TRBV20-1	TRBJ2-5	CSAPSSGGGQETQYF	TGCAGTGCTCCATCTAGCGGAGGGGGGCAAGAGACCCAGTACTTC
-	TRBD2	TRBV25-1	TRBJ2-3	CASSEIGTSGETQYF	TGTGCCAGCAGTGAAATCGGAACTAGCGGGGAGACGCAGTATTTT
once	-	TRBV7-2	TRBJ1-2	CASSLGGPAGYGYTF	TGTGCCAGCAGCTTAGGGGGGCCGGCGGGGTATGGCTACACCTTC
few	TRBD2	TRBV20-1	TRBJ2-1	CSARTSIVNEQFF	TGCAGTGCGCGGACTAGTATCGTCAATGAGCAGTTCTTC
-	-	TRBV20-1	TRBJ2-7	CSAAAYSYEQYF	TGCAGTGCCGCAGCGTACAGTTACGAGCAGTACTTC
-	TRBD2	TRBV7-6	TRBJ2-7	CASSPRLAGGSDEQYF	TGTGCCAGCAGCCCTCGACTAGCGGGAGGATCCGACGAGCAGTACTTC
many	TRBD1	TRBV5-1	TRBJ2-3	CASSLGQGPDTQYF	TGCGCCAGCAGCTTGGGACAGGGCCCAGATACGCAGTATTTT
-	-	TRBV29-1	TRBJ2-5	CSVDFSRGETQYF	TGCAGCGTTGATTTTTCCAGGGGAGAGACCCAGTACTTC
-	-	TRBV7-9	TRBJ2-1	CASSFFRSYNEQFF	TGTGCCAGCAGCTTCTTCCGCAGCTACAATGAGCAGTTCTTC
few	-	TRBV12-3/TRBV12-4	TRBJ1-6	CASREDNSPLHF	TGTGCCAGTAGGGAAGATAATTCACCCCTCCACTTT
-	TRBD1	TRBV5-6	TRBJ2-5	CASSARDSQETQYF	TGTGCCAGCAGCGCAAGGGACAGCCAAGAGACCCAGTACTTC
-	-	TRBV4-1	TRBJ2-5	CASSQDPRSQETQYF	TGCGCCAGCAGCCAAGATCCACGGAGCCAAGAGACCCAGTACTTC
few	-	TRBV25-1	TRBJ1-2	CASSEGQRYGYTF	TGTGCCAGCAGTGAAGGGCAGAGGTATGGCTACACCTTC
-	-	TRBV20-1	TRBJ1-2	CSASRELGDGYTF	TGCAGTGCTAGTCGGGAGCTTGGCGATGGCTACACCTTC
few	-	TRBV6-5	TRBJ2-7	CASLRGPYEQYF	TGTGCCAGCTTGAGGGGCCCCTACGAGCAGTACTTC
many	-	TRBV12-3/TRBV12-4	TRBJ2-1	CASSLGEDEQFF	TGTGCCAGCAGTTTAGGTGAGGATGAGCAGTTCTTC
-	TRBD2	TRBV9	TRBJ2-1	CASSVAGLAGANEQFF	TGTGCCAGCAGCGTAGCGGGACTAGCGGGAGCCAATGAGCAGTTCTTC
-	-	TRBV9	TRBJ2-7	CASSVEGVGLYEQYF	TGTGCCAGCAGCGTAGAGGGGGTGGGCCTTTACGAGCAGTACTTC
-	TRBD2	TRBV2	TRBJ2-4	CASYGTSENIQYF	TGTGCCAGCTACGGGACTAGTGAAAACATTCAGTACTTC
-	-	TRBV7-2	TRBJ1-5	CASRGPGDQPQHF	TGTGCCAGCAGGGGACCAGGGGATCAGCCCCAGCATTTT
-	TRBD1	TRBV27	TRBJ2-5	CASSYQPGDRFYEQYF	TGTGCCAGCAGTTACCAACCGGGGGACAGGTTCTATGAGCAGTACTTC
once	-	TRBV20-1	TRBJ2-7	CSASRDRSSDEQYF	TGCAGTGCTAGTCGGGACCGGAGCTCCGACGAGCAGTACTTC
-	-	TRBV24-1	TRBJ2-7	CATGTHNDEQYF	TGTGCCACCGGGACACATAATGACGAGCAGTACTTC
few	TRBD1	TRBV3-1	TRBJ1-6	CASSPRDRDSPLHF	TGTGCCAGCAGCCCCCGGGACAGGGACTCACCCCTCCACTTT
-	-	TRBV10-3	TRBJ2-7	CAIRALRDEQYF	TGTGCCATCAGAGCCCTAAGGGACGAGCAGTACTTC
-	-	TRBV29-1	TRBJ2-1	CSVVELGNEQFF	TGCAGCGTAGTAGAGTTGGGGAATGAGCAGTTCTTC
-	TRBD2	TRBV7-2	TRBJ2-5	CASSLGTSGRGEETQYF	TGTGCCAGCAGCTTAGGGACTAGCGGGAGGGGAGAAGAGACCCAGTACTTC
once	TRBD2	TRBV5-6	TRBJ2-7	CASSTLAGVRNEQYF	TGTGCCAGCAGCACGCTAGCGGGGGTAAGGAACGAGCAGTACTTC
-	-	TRBV6-5	TRBJ2-1	CASSGSGWGNEQFF	TGTGCCAGCAGCGGCAGCGGGTGGGGCAATGAGCAGTTCTTC
-	-	TRBV20-1	TRBJ2-5	CSAKTSLARETQYF	TGCAGTGCTAAGACCTCCCTAGCGCGGGAGACCCAGTACTTC
once	TRBD1	TRBV28	TRBJ2-1	CASSLDRGPNGQFF	TGTGCCAGCAGTTTAGACAGGGGGCCCAATGGGCAGTTCTTC
once	-	TRBV28	TRBJ2-1	CASRPGQLYEQFF	TGTGCCAGCAGACCGGGACAACTCTACGAGCAGTTCTTC
-	-	TRBV7-2	TRBJ2-7	CASSSRAAYEQYF	TGTGCCAGCAGCTCCCGGGCGGCCTACGAGCAGTACTTC
-	TRBD1	TRBV14	TRBJ2-7	CASSPIKGQAPYEQYF	TGTGCCAGCAGCCCGATCAAAGGACAGGCTCCCTACGAGCAGTACTTC
-	TRBD2	TRBV3-1	TRBJ2-3	CASSRGLARLTDAQYF	TGTGCCAGCAGCCGCGGACTAGCGAGGCTGACAGATGCGCAGTATTTT
-	TRBD2	TRBV20-1	TRBJ2-4	CSARVGLAGGPRGNIQYF	TGCAGTGCTAGAGTGGGACTAGCGGGAGGGCCACGGGGGAACATTCAGTACTTC
-	TRBD2	TRBV28	TRBJ2-7	CATRWTSGREQYF	TGTGCCACCCGATGGACTAGCGGAAGGGAGCAGTACTTC
-	-	TRBV7-2	TRBJ1-1	CASSLPTRHEAFF	TGTGCCAGCAGCTTGCCAACCAGACACGAAGCTTTCTTT
-	TRBD2	TRBV27	TRBJ2-3	CGSGAEDTQYF	TGTGGTAGCGGGGCGGAGGATACGCAGTATTTT
-	-	TRBV18	TRBJ1-5	CASSPDELQPQHF	TGTGCCAGCTCACCAGACGAGTTGCAGCCCCAGCATTTT
-	TRBD1	TRBV7-2	TRBJ1-2	CASSNSAGTASYGYTF	TGTGCCAGCAGCAACTCAGCCGGGACAGCTTCCTATGGCTACACCTTC
-	TRBD2	TRBV2	TRBJ2-7	CASRISRTSGSYEQYF	TGTGCCAGCAGAATATCCAGGACTAGCGGAAGCTACGAGCAGTACTTC
-	TRBD1	TRBV5-1	TRBJ2-7	CASSSPGTGHYEQYF	TGCGCCAGCAGCTCGCCTGGGACAGGGCACTACGAGCAGTACTTC
-	TRBD1	TRBV5-1	TRBJ2-7	CASSSDRATNEQYF	TGCGCCAGCAGCTCGGACAGGGCAACCAACGAGCAGTACTTC